Below, 26 T cell receptor beta chains from the same sample are listed, as sequenced in a study of cytomegalovirus exposure and HLA in healthy donors. The primer mix had 60 Vbeta and 13 Jbeta primers. Measured with immunoSEQ multiplex PCR; TCRdb has only the in-frame clones, and not every one. Found here are 180,000 or so clones, about 79% of them singletons; the top ten hold approximately 2.1%. What was sequenced was PBMCs. The receptors here all came from a woman aged 45 to 65 in good health and CMV-seronegative.

The chain employs TRBV19 and TRBJ1-4; perhaps TRBD1 as D (6 bases). Trimming left V 6 bases short and J 0 bases short, with 11 bases between. The CDR3 runs 15 residues. From germline, CDR1 is LNHDA and CDR2 SQIVND (reference sequence). Here the CDR3 reads CASRRRTATNEKLFF. For the CDR3, the DNA is TGTGCCAGTAGGAGAAGGACAGCAACTAATGAAAAACTGTTTTTT.

The CDR3 nucleotides read TGCGCCAGCAGCTTACAGGGAGAAGATGGCTACACCTTC. Translation: CASSLQGEDGYTF. The gene calls are TRBV5-1 and TRBJ1-2; D may be TRBD1 (6 bases). V was clipped by 2 bases and J by 6 bases, with 11 bases between them. CDR3 size: 13 residues. Germline lookup yields CDR1 SGHRS and CDR2 YFSETQ.

The chain has TRBV28 and TRBJ1-1; D is perhaps TRBD1 (5 bases). CDR1 and CDR2 from the germline V gene are MDHEN and SYDVKM. V was cut by 4 bases and J by 1 base, with 13 bases left in between. The CDR3 has 15 residues. CDR3 protein: CASSSPGRANTEAFF. The CDR3 nucleotides are TGTGCCAGCAGTTCCCCCGGCAGGGCGAACACTGAAGCTTTCTTT.

The chain has TRBV6-1 and TRBJ2-4; 7 bases align to TRBD2. CDR1 and CDR2 from the germline V gene are MNHNS and SASEGT. V was pared by 2 bases and J by 3 bases, with 10 bases of the junction left unmatched. The CDR3 consists of 17 residues. Here the CDR3 DNA reads TGTGCCAGCAGTGAAACGTACGGGGGGTCTCACAAAAACATTCAGTACTTC. Amino acids: CASSETYGGSHKNIQYF.

The V gene is TRBV27, the J gene TRBJ2-1; D possibly corresponds to TRBD1 (6 bases). With 6 bases removed from V and 1 base from J, the gap between germline ends came to 13 bases. Germline V lookup: CDR1 MNHEY, CDR2 SMNVEV (reference sequence). The CDR3 is 15 residues long. The CDR3 protein is CASSPDRLSYNEQFF. The CDR3 DNA reads as TGTGCCAGCAGCCCTGACAGGTTATCCTACAATGAGCAGTTCTTC.

This chain joins TRBV11-2 and TRBJ1-4; 11 bases match TRBD1. The germline CDR1 and CDR2 sequences are SGHAT and FQNNGV. J lost 10 bases, V lost 4 bases, and 11 bases had no gene match. This CDR3 spans 16 amino acids. The CDR3 nucleotides read TGTGCCAGCAGCTACATTCGGGACAGGGGGTGGGGAAAACTGTTTTTT. As protein: CASSYIRDRGWGKLFF.

The sample holds a few counts of this clone. This sequence joins TRBV15 and TRBJ2-3; 10 bases are shared with TRBD2. Germline CDR1 reads LNHNV; CDR2 reads YYDKDF (reference sequence). This CDR3 region has 16 residues. V shed 0 bases, J shed 5 bases, and the junction held 5 bases outside the gene matches. The DNA for the CDR3 is TGTGCCACCAGCAGAGAGAGCGGGGGGGCCAAAGATACGCAGTATTTT. Translated, it gives CATSRESGGAKDTQYF.

This chain uses TRBV5-1 with TRBJ2-1; D perhaps matches TRBD1 (5 bases). Germline V gene data show CDR1 as SGHRS and CDR2 as YFSETQ. Trimming shortened V by 4 bases and J by 9 bases, and 17 bases separated the two germline ends. The CDR3 is 14 amino acids. The CDR3 bases are TGCGCCAGCAGCCCGAATTTTCAGGGAACTGAGCAGTTCTTC. Protein sequence: CASSPNFQGTEQFF.

J is TRBJ2-5 and V is TRBV28, with 8 bases matching TRBD2. The J segment lost 2 bases and the V segment lost 8 bases, leaving 4 bases of the junction unmatched. From germline, CDR1 is MDHEN and CDR2 SYDVKM. The CDR3 has 13 amino acids. In nucleotides, the CDR3 is TGTGCCAGCGGGAGCGGGGGACAAGAGACCCAGTACTTC. Residues: CASGSGGQETQYF. Supplemented by reference TRBV28 and TRBJ2-5, the full variable domain reads DVKVTQSSRYLVKRTGEKVFLECVQDMDHENMFWYRQDPGLGLRLIYFSYDVKMKEKGDIPEGYSVSREKKERFSLILESASTNQTSMYLCASGSGGQETQYFGPGTRLLVL.

The chain recombines TRBV7-3 with TRBJ2-2, with D unresolved. The germline V gene has CDR1 SGHTA and CDR2 FQGTGA. The length of the CDR3 is 14 residues. V gave up 2 bases and J gave up 6 bases, with 10 bases separating them. The CDR3 protein is CASSLGIYAGELFF. The CDR3 region has the DNA TGTGCCAGCAGCTTAGGTATCTACGCCGGGGAGCTGTTTTTT.

The chain couples TRBV7-2 to TRBJ2-7; 15 bases align to TRBD2. The junction had 15 bases not matched to a gene; V was cut back by 5 bases and J by 4 bases. The CDR3 consists of 19 residues. The germline gives CDR1 SGHTA, CDR2 FQGNSA. The CDR3 sequence: CASSTGAMGLAGGWYEQYF. The CDR3 DNA reads TGTGCCAGCAGCACAGGGGCGATGGGACTAGCGGGAGGTTGGTACGAGCAGTACTTC.

This chain connects TRBV4-3 to TRBJ2-7; D is perhaps TRBD1 (6 bases). With 0 bases removed from V and 0 bases from J, the gap between germline ends came to 9 bases. Germline lookup yields CDR1 LGHNA and CDR2 YSLEER. CDR3 size: 15 residues. DNA of the CDR3: TGCGCCAGCAGCCAAGATTGGACAGCCTCCTACGAGCAGTACTTC. Translating gives CASSQDWTASYEQYF.

The rearrangement joins TRBV27 to TRBJ1-5, with 8 bases lining up with TRBD1. The CDR3 contains 15 residues. The junction had 9 bases not matched to a gene; V was cut back by 8 bases and J by 3 bases. Germline V CDR1 and CDR2: MNHEY, SMNVEV (reference sequence). For the CDR3, the DNA is TGTGCCAGCGGATTGAACAGGGGGAACAATCAGCCCCAGCATTTT. Amino acids: CASGLNRGNNQPQHF.

The chain employs TRBV21-1 and TRBJ1-5; the D call in the table, TRBD1, was not verified against the DNA. TRBV21-1 is tagged as a pseudogene. CDR3 length: 18 amino acids. In DNA, the CDR3 is TGTGCCAGCAGCAAATGGGGTTGGAGGGACAGTATCAATCAGCCCCAGCATTTT. This codes for CASSKWGWRDSINQPQHF.

The V gene is TRBV27, the J gene TRBJ1-5, with 9 bases that match TRBD1. CDR1 and CDR2 (germline): MNHEY, SMNVEV (reference sequence). The CDR3 has 18 amino acids. The V segment lost 2 bases and the J segment 5 bases; nucleotides outside the gene matches: 13. CDR3 sequence reads: CASSLRAGDRVPHQPQHF. The CDR3 coding sequence is TGTGCCAGCAGTTTAAGAGCCGGGGACAGGGTCCCTCATCAGCCCCAGCATTTT.

This sequence joins TRBV7-6 and TRBJ2-3; TRBD2 agrees at 14 bases. CDR1 is SGHVS, CDR2 FNYEAQ, per germline. The V gene end was trimmed by 5 bases and the J gene end by 1 base; junction bases not matched to a gene: 2. The CDR3 covers 16 residues. The CDR3 loop is CASSVGLAGGTDTQYF. CDR3 bases: TGTGCCAGCAGCGTGGGACTAGCGGGAGGCACAGATACGCAGTATTTT.

CDR3 protein: CASRQPLQGADSQPQHF. CDR3 nucleotide sequence: TGCGCCAGCAGACAACCCTTACAGGGGGCTGACTCTCAGCCCCAGCATTTT. V and J are TRBV23-1 and TRBJ1-5, with 9 nucleotides matching TRBD1. TRBV23-1 is treated as an ORF (open reading frame) with a function not yet certain. CDR3 length equals 17 residues. V lost 6 bases to trimming and J lost 6 bases; unmatched junction nucleotides: 15.

The chain employs TRBV7-9 and TRBJ2-7; perhaps TRBD1 as D (6 bases). The germline V gene encodes CDR1 SEHNR and CDR2 FQNEAQ (reference sequence). This CDR3 is built from 14 residues. Trimming cost V 4 bases and J 3 bases, with 13 bases left between them. The CDR3 reads CASSYTGYHYEQYF. The CDR3 region has the DNA TGTGCCAGCAGCTACACAGGGTATCACTACGAGCAGTACTTC.

Remarks on this clone: Sequence at one end of the junction differs from germline and may be a read error. The rearrangement joins TRBV20-1 to TRBJ2-3; D unclear. CDR1 DFQATT and CDR2 SNEGSKA come from the germline V gene (reference sequence). This CDR3 region has 10 residues. The CDR3 loop is CTLWRDTQYF. CDR3 sequence (DNA): TGTACCCTGTGGAGAGATACGCAGTATTTT.

The chain is built from TRBV2 and TRBJ1-5, with D perhaps TRBD1 (5 bases). Germline CDR1 is SNHLY and CDR2 is FYNNEI. This CDR3 comprises 14 residues. Trimming left V 7 bases short and J 5 bases short, with 15 bases between. DNA for the CDR3: TGTGCCAGCACCCCCCTAGGAGGGGATCAGCCCCAGCATTTT. It codes for CASTPLGGDQPQHF.

The chain joins TRBV7-8 to TRBJ1-6, with D perhaps TRBD1 (5 bases). The CDR3 totals 15 residues. Germline CDR1 SGHVS, CDR2 FQNEAQ. Trimming removed 1 base at V and 6 bases at J, with 10 bases between. CDR3 nucleotides: TGTGCCAGCAGCTTAGATGGTCAGGGTAATTCACCCCTCCACTTT. This codes for CASSLDGQGNSPLHF.

This clone was observed a few times. The chain uses TRBV30 and TRBJ2-7; 9 bases fit TRBD1. V shed 3 bases, J shed 5 bases, and the junction held 5 bases outside the gene matches. Germline-derived CDR1 and CDR2 are GTSNPN and SVGIG (reference sequence). The CDR3 consists of 13 residues. The CDR3 DNA is TGTGCCTGGAGGGTCACAGGGGGCAACGAGCAGTACTTC. Protein product: CAWRVTGGNEQYF.

The chain couples TRBV18 to TRBJ1-6, with D maybe TRBD1 (5 bases). There are 12 residues in the CDR3. V dropped 4 bases and J dropped 10 bases, with 8 bases sitting between them. Germline-derived CDR1 and CDR2 are KGHSH and LQKENI. The CDR3 DNA follows: TGTGCCAGCTCACAGGGGCCGTCACCCCTCCACTTT. It codes for CASSQGPSPLHF.

The chain couples TRBV7-2 to TRBJ1-2, with 8 bases that match TRBD1. CDR1 and CDR2 from the germline V gene are SGHTA and FQGNSA. After removal of 3 bases from V and 8 bases from J, the junction contained 11 bases not matched to a gene. CDR3 length: 15 amino acids. The CDR3 reads CASSFVSAGGRGYTF. In nucleotides, the CDR3 is TGTGCCAGCAGCTTTGTCTCGGCAGGGGGCAGGGGCTACACCTTC.

This chain uses TRBV2 with TRBJ1-6, with 8 nucleotides matching TRBD1. Germline CDR1 reads SNHLY; CDR2 reads FYNNEI. CDR3 length equals 16 residues. J lost 7 bases, V lost 7 bases, and 12 bases had no gene match. DNA of the CDR3: TGTGCCAGCACCTTGTGGGAGGCAGGGGGCAATTCACCCCTCCACTTT. It is translated as CASTLWEAGGNSPLHF.

The chain recombines TRBV6-1 with TRBJ1-2; TRBD1 matches at 8 bases. This CDR3 has 15 amino acids. Looked up from germline, CDR1 is MNHNS and CDR2 is SASEGT. The V and J ends lost 5 bases and 2 bases, in that order; junction bases with no gene match: 7. CDR3 residues: CASSQRTGFNYGYTF. The CDR3, as DNA: TGTGCCAGCAGTCAGAGGACAGGGTTCAACTATGGCTACACCTTC.